One sample yielded the 5 T cell receptor beta chains listed below, sequenced in a study of Ad26.COV2.S vaccination and SARS-CoV-2 variants. Treatment given: about 20 received Ad26.COV2.S at low or high dose, single or two shots; five or six received placebo; per-sample allocation not given. Repertoires come from day 63 after the first vaccine or placebo injection. Here immunoSEQ multiplex PCR was the method, and the copy in TCRdb shows in-frame clones only, minus some. Of 200,000 to 300,000 clones in the sample, 88% were seen once. Sequences were derived from peripheral blood, sampled in a trial of Ad26.COV2.S vaccine versus placebo. Receptors originate from a person aged 18-65 years who received the Ad26.COV2.S COVID-19 vaccine or a placebo.

This chain joins TRBV6-5 and TRBJ2-3, with 13 positions matching TRBD2. The CDR3 totals 16 residues. Germline-derived CDR1 and CDR2 are MNHEY and SVGAGI. J lost 7 bases, V lost 0 bases, and 4 bases had no gene match. The CDR3 DNA follows: TGTGCCAGCAGTTACTCGGGGACTAGCGGGGCCCATACGCAGTATTTT. Its translation: CASSYSGTSGAHTQYF.

V usage is TRBV9 and J usage is TRBJ1-1; maybe TRBD1 (5 bases). Trimming shortened V by 0 bases and J by 7 bases, and 7 bases separated the two germline ends. Germline V CDR1 and CDR2: SGDLS, YYNGEE. The CDR3 is made up of 12 amino acids. CDR3 region: CASSVADSEAFF. The CDR3 DNA reads as TGTGCCAGCAGCGTAGCCGACAGTGAAGCTTTCTTT.

This clone has only a few counts. This rearrangement joins TRBV6-1 to TRBJ1-3, with D possibly TRBD1 on 6 matching bases. In germline, CDR1 is MNHNS, CDR2 SASEGT. Trimming stripped 4 bases from V and 0 bases from J, with 13 bases between. The CDR3 totals 16 residues. Written as DNA, the CDR3 is TGTGCCAGCAGTGGGCGACAGGACTTCTCTGGAAACACCATATATTTT. It is translated as CASSGRQDFSGNTIYF.

This chain uses TRBV5-1 with TRBJ2-2, with D tentatively TRBD1 or TRBD2 (5 bases each). Germline CDR1 is SGHRS and CDR2 is YFSETQ. V lost 0 bases and J 4 bases, leaving 13 bases between the germline ends. The length of the CDR3 is 16 residues. The CDR3 coding sequence is TGCGCCAGCAGCTTGGTTCGGGACGGAATCACCGGGGAGCTGTTTTTT. It translates to CASSLVRDGITGELFF. Supplemented by reference TRBV5-1 and TRBJ2-2, the full variable domain reads KAGVTQTPRYLIKTRGQQVTLSCSPISGHRSVSWYQQTPGQGLQFLFEYFSETQRNKGNFPGRFSGRQFSNSRSEMNVSTLELGDSALYLCASSLVRDGITGELFFGEGSRLTVL.

The table lists this clone with a count of one. The CDR3 reads CSEQGANTGELFF. CDR3 bases: TGCAGCGAGCAGGGGGCAAACACCGGGGAGCTGTTTTTT. The V gene is TRBV29-1, the J gene TRBJ2-2; 8 bases align to TRBD1. CDR3 length equals 13 residues. From germline, CDR1 is SQVTM and CDR2 ANQGSEA. Unmatched junction bases numbered 3, after V lost 7 bases and J lost 2 bases.